This T cell receptor (beta chain) was recovered during a study of long-term antiretroviral therapy in people with HIV. Study results and caveats: HIV repertoires spanned tighter CDR3 length ranges than controls did. Pre-ART expanded clones dominated the repertoire at every time point.

Trimming stripped 7 bases from V and 4 bases from J, with 11 bases between. Germline assignment: CDR1 SNHLY and CDR2 FYNNEI. The CDR3 totals 12 residues. Per individual, the PBMC samples numbered at least one pre-ART and at least two post-ART. Each sample contained roughly 0.9-10 million cryopreserved PBMC, thawed before DNA extraction. With survey level as its setting, the immunoSEQ assay was v3.0. TCRdb's copy holds only in-frame clones and misses some; the assay was immunoSEQ multiplex PCR. Seen here are about 23,000 clones, 70% to 90% observed once, and the top ten hold 6% to 6.5%. On this clone: Its target is unknown.

The specimen was unsorted PBMCs, collected 0.6 years after starting antiretroviral therapy. This TCR came from a man aged 55 to 70 with HIV. The chain recombines TRBV2 with TRBJ2-7, with D possibly TRBD2 on 5 matching bases. The CDR3 nucleotides read TGTGCCAGCACTAGCTTAGGTTACGAGCAGTACTTC. Translated, it gives CASTSLGYEQYF.